These 14 T cell receptor beta chains share one sample of origin, sequenced in a study of blood T cell repertoires in COVID-19. The protocol was immunoSEQ multiplex PCR, while the TCRdb copy is restricted to in-frame clones and leaves out a portion. The table has about 37,000 clones, about 89% seen once. Source material: peripheral blood. These receptors all stem from a human donor in a cohort sampled during active COVID-19.

A single count supports this clone. V and J are TRBV29-1 and TRBJ2-1; TRBD1 matches at 8 bases. The CDR3 has 12 residues. Germline CDR1 and CDR2: SQVTM and ANQGSEA. V dropped 2 bases and J dropped 10; count of bases not matched to a gene: 4. The CDR3 here is CSVERTGQEQFF. CDR3 coding DNA: TGCAGCGTTGAAAGGACAGGGCAAGAGCAGTTCTTC.

J is TRBJ2-2 and V is TRBV2; 9 nucleotides match TRBD1. V shed 11 bases and J 1 base; nucleotides not matched to a gene: 5. The CDR3 is made up of 14 amino acids. Germline CDR1 reads SNHLY; CDR2 reads FYNNEI. The CDR3 loop is CASKDRGNTGELFF. The CDR3 region has the DNA TGTGCCTCGAAGGACAGGGGGAACACCGGGGAGCTGTTTTTT. Together with reference TRBV2 and TRBJ2-2, the CDR3 gives the full variable domain: EPEVTQTPSHQVTQMGQEVILRCVPISNHLYFYWYRQILGQKVEFLVSFYNNEISEKSEIFDDQFSVERPDGSNFTLKIRSTKLEDSAMYFCASKDRGNTGELFFGEGSRLTVL.

The chain is built from TRBV2 and TRBJ2-3; D is perhaps TRBD2 (5 bases). This CDR3 spans 14 amino acids. Germline V lookup: CDR1 SNHLY, CDR2 FYNNEI. V was pared by 6 bases and J by 1 base, with 11 bases between. Here the CDR3 DNA reads TGTGCCAGCAGGAAACTAGAGGGCACAGATACGCAGTATTTT. Protein product: CASRKLEGTDTQYF.

The rearrangement links TRBV2 to TRBJ1-2; 9 nucleotides match TRBD1. Germline CDR1 is SNHLY and CDR2 is FYNNEI. J lost 6 bases, V lost 7 bases, and 12 bases had no gene match. The CDR3 covers 15 residues. CDR3 in DNA: TGTGCCAGCACCCTAAGGGGGACAGGGAATGATGGCTACACCTTC. Protein sequence: CASTLRGTGNDGYTF.

This chain uses TRBV9 with TRBJ2-1; TRBD2 is a possible D gene (6 bases). CDR3 length: 14 residues. Trimming cost V 0 bases and J 6 bases, with 10 bases left between them. Germline lookup yields CDR1 SGDLS and CDR2 YYNGEE. The CDR3 region has the DNA TGTGCCAGCAGCGTAGGGAGGGGTGGCAATGAGCAGTTCTTC. This encodes CASSVGRGGNEQFF. Using reference TRBV9 and TRBJ2-1 for the parts outside the CDR3, the full variable domain is DSGVTQTPKHLITATGQRVTLRCSPRSGDLSVYWYQQSLDQGLQFLIQYYNGEERAKGNILERFSAQQFPDLHSELNLSSLELGDSALYFCASSVGRGGNEQFFGPGTRLTVL.

The chain uses TRBV7-6 and TRBJ2-2; 8 bases are shared with TRBD1. Germline V gives CDR1 SGHVS, CDR2 FNYEAQ. The length of the CDR3 is 15 residues. Unmatched junction bases numbered 2, after V lost 4 bases and J lost 1 base. The CDR3 region is CASSSGTGNTGELFF. As DNA, the CDR3 is TGTGCCAGCAGCTCCGGGACAGGGAACACCGGGGAGCTGTTTTTT.

This sequence joins TRBV4-1 and TRBJ2-7; no reliable D call. The CDR3 covers 15 residues. V gave up 3 bases and J gave up 6 bases, with 18 bases separating them. Germline V CDR1 and CDR2: MGHRA, YSYEKL. The CDR3 coding sequence is TGCGCCAGCAGCCAGAGATTGACGGGTGAGGCCGAGCAGTACTTC. It codes for CASSQRLTGEAEQYF.

The genes are TRBV11-2 and TRBJ2-3; 7 bases are shared with TRBD1. The CDR3 consists of 14 residues. The V and J ends lost 2 bases and 6 bases, in that order; junction bases with no gene match: 5. Germline CDR1 SGHAT, CDR2 FQNNGV. In DNA form, the CDR3 reads TGTGCCAGCAGCTTATCTGGGGGACAGGATACGCAGTATTTT. Amino acids: CASSLSGGQDTQYF.

The genes are TRBV27 and TRBJ1-5, with TRBD1 as a possible D gene (5 bases). Trimming took 2 bases from V and 7 from J, leaving 9 bases between them. The V gene's germline CDR1 is MNHEY and CDR2 SMNVEV (reference sequence). The CDR3 runs to 13 residues. This CDR3 is CASSLAGEQPQHF. The CDR3, as DNA: TGTGCCAGCAGTTTAGCGGGGGAACAGCCCCAGCATTTT.

The rearrangement links TRBV6-2 or TRBV6-3 to TRBJ2-5; 13 bases are a match to TRBD2. The CDR3 has 16 residues. The germline CDR1 and CDR2 sequences are MNHEY and SVGEGT. Trimming removed 7 bases from V and 4 bases from J; junction bases left unmatched: 9. As DNA, the CDR3 is TGTGCCAGCACCCCCCGGGGACTAGCGGGATTAGAGACCCAGTACTTC. Translated: CASTPRGLAGLETQYF.

The CDR3 DNA is TGTGCCAGCAGTGACAGGTTTGGCGGCTACACCTTC. This sequence encodes CASSDRFGGYTF. This chain connects TRBV27 to TRBJ1-2, with a tentative D call TRBD1 (6 bases). The CDR3 is 12 amino acids. The V and J ends lost 5 bases and 8 bases respectively, with 12 bases between them. CDR1 is MNHEY, CDR2 SMNVEV, per germline (reference sequence).

This clone occurred once. The V gene is TRBV13, the J gene TRBJ2-7; TRBD2 matches at 7 bases. The ends lost 4 bases at V and 5 bases at J; junction bases unmatched: 11. The CDR3 has 15 amino acids. The germline V gene encodes CDR1 PRHDT and CDR2 FYEKMQ (reference sequence). CDR3 residues: CASSSLGLEPNEQYF. Written as DNA, the CDR3 is TGTGCCAGCAGCTCCTTAGGACTAGAGCCTAACGAGCAGTACTTC.

The chain has TRBV11-2 and TRBJ2-7, with D maybe TRBD1 (6 bases). This CDR3 is built from 13 residues. CDR1 is SGHAT, CDR2 FQNNGV, per germline. The V end was cut by 5 bases, the J end by 1 base, with 9 bases between. The CDR3 region has the DNA TGTGCCAGCAGCGCCACAGGGTCCTACGAGCAGTACTTC. It translates to CASSATGSYEQYF.

The chain has TRBV28 and TRBJ2-7, with D possibly being TRBD1 (6 bases). The length of the CDR3 is 14 residues. Trimming stripped 5 bases from V and 5 bases from J, with 16 bases between. CDR1 MDHEN and CDR2 SYDVKM come from the germline V gene. In DNA form, the CDR3 reads TGTGCCAGCAGTCCCGCACAGGGTCACAACGAGCAGTACTTC. It translates to CASSPAQGHNEQYF.